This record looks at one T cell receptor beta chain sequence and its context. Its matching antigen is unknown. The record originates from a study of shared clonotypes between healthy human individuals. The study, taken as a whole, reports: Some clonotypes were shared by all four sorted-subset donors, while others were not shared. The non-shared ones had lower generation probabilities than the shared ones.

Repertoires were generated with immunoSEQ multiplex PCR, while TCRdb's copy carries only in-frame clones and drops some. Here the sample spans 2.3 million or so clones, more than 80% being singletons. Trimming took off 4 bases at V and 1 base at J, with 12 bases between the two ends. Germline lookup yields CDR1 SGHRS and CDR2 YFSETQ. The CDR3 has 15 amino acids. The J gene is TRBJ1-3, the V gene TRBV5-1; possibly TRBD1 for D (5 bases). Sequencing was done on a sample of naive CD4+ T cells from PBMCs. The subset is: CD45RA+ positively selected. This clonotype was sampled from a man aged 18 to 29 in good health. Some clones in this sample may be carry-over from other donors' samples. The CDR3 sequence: CASSPDSQSGNTIYF. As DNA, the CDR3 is TGCGCCAGCAGCCCCGACAGTCAGTCTGGAAACACCATATATTTT. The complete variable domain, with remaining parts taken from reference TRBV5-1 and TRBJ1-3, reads KAGVTQTPRYLIKTRGQQVTLSCSPISGHRSVSWYQQTPGQGLQFLFEYFSETQRNKGNFPGRFSGRQFSNSRSEMNVSTLELGDSALYLCASSPDSQSGNTIYFGEGSWLTVV.